This T cell receptor beta chain was found in a study of shared clonotypes between healthy human individuals (TCRdb year 2020). Notes on the research overall: The cohort included a few men and a couple of women between 18 and 49 years of age. For each donor, CD4 naive and CD4 memory were each run on three plates, CD8 naive on two plates, and CD8 memory on one plate. To estimate repertoire size and how much clonotypes are shared between individuals, the study performed deep sequencing of blood TCR repertoires from roughly five healthy adults. Libraries were prepared and TCR repertoires were sequenced by different laboratories using diverse techniques, in order to increase sequencing depth and limit assay-specific biases. Each donor's leukapheresis produced roughly between about 0.8 and 8.9 billion PBMCs. What the research found in general, with its limitations: Clonotypes shared by all four sorted-subset donors showed higher generation probabilities than non-shared clonotypes. Approximately 5% of naive CD4, around 4% of naive CD8, approximately 2.2% of memory CD4, and 0.4% of memory CD8 clonotypes were shared across several donors. Because the study included a small number of donors, the genetic and exposure-history diversity represented was limited. Sampling was limited to blood, and TCR repertoires in tissue likely differ from TCR repertoires in blood. Estimated clonotype richness was generally larger for naive than for memory subsets. Rarefaction of sorted-subset datasets indicated incomplete sequencing despite the large sequencing depth. Pairwise subsampling indicated that sequencing depth was expected to affect the degree of clonotype sharing among donors.

The donors were healthy, HIV-negative adults with no recently reported acute infections or vaccinations. All donors were Caucasian adults living in Nashville, Tennessee, USA. CD4+ T cells were enriched by magnetic negative selection, after which naive cells were positively selected on CD45RA and the negative fraction was taken as the memory subset. Blood was obtained by leukapheresis, after which PBMCs were separated by Ficoll-Histopaque density gradient centrifugation and cryopreserved in liquid nitrogen vapor phase. Analytical flow cytometry was used to check the purity and quantity of each magnetically sorted T cell population. Genomic DNA was isolated from each sorted fraction and quantified by UV absorbance on a Nanodrop 2000c. Concerning this clone: Its recognized antigen is unknown. It has no much larger one-base neighbor in the sample; base qualities were not kept.

TCR CDR3 regions were amplified from genomic DNA by multiplex PCR using the deep immunoSEQ assay. Genomic DNA extracted from each cell subset was distributed evenly over all wells of several immunoSEQ 96-well plates, and each plate served as one replicate. For sorted subsets, roughly 200 ng of genomic DNA, equivalent to roughly 30,000 T cell genomes, went into each replicate PCR. Purified libraries were measured with a Qubit 3.0 fluorometer, size-checked on a Bioanalyzer 2100, and measured again with the KAPA Library Quantification kit. Every immunoSEQ 96-well plate was sequenced on a separate single-read 150-cycle Illumina NextSeq 550 flow cell. As for the authors' bioinformatics: Because only junctional sequences without quality scores were contained in the immunoSEQ output, filtering matching that applied to full-length reads could not be performed. To assign V/J genes and CDR3, sequences were annotated using PyIR, a Python wrapper for IgBLAST v1.9, with IMGT germline references. Reads were removed for weak V/J assignments (E-value above 1e-6), missing CDR3, stop codons, out-of-frame junctions, or ambiguous translated residues. V3J clonotypes were defined by identical inferred V gene, J gene, and CDR3 amino acid sequence. The percentage overlap between two repertoires was calculated by dividing the number of shared unique clonotypes by the size of the smaller repertoire. Richness of each repertoire was evaluated using RTK rarefaction, the Chao1 estimator, and Recon v2.1 estimates of unobserved clonotypes. Generation probabilities were computed with OLGA for all TCRbeta clonotypes obtained by the gDNA method from several donors. TCRdb holds this immuneACCESS table with in-frame rearrangements only. Some clones are missing; in checked studies, unresolved V genes explain under half, and the rest has no known cause. The V and J calls and clone size were taken over from that table, and D and trimming were inferred from the DNA. Present in this sample are roughly 2.2 million clones, around 92% of which were seen just once. The top ten clones comprise around 0.4% of the sample.

Specimen: naive CD4+ T cells from PBMCs. The label giving this sample's cell subset or site can be read as: CD45RA+ positively selected. This TCR was recovered from a man aged 18 to 29 in good health. Some clones in this sample may be carry-over from other donors' samples.

CDR3 protein: CASSPRTGGSGELFF. Here is the DNA: TGTGCCAGCAGCCCCCGGACAGGGGGTTCCGGGGAGCTGTTTTTT. The chain uses TRBV7-2 and TRBJ2-2; TRBD1 matches 10 bases in the middle. Trimming leaves V shorter by 5 bases and J shorter by 6 bases, with the junction holding 6 bases beyond the gene matches. The CDR3 numbers 15 residues from cysteine through phenylalanine. Just CDR3 DNA is preserved here, 45 bases in frame from base 1. CDR1 and CDR2 (SGHTA, FQGNSA) derive from the germline V gene.